A selection of T cell receptor beta chains follows, all from one sample in a study of regulatory T cells in long-lasting Graves disease. TCRdb reprocessed the multiplex PCR reads with MiXCR, giving one entry per CDR3 protein. The table shows roughly 610,000 distinct CDR3 sequences, with 16% occurring only once. The data also belong to a second study, concerning T cells in Graves' hyperthyroidism and ophthalmopathy.

The starting material was peripheral blood mononuclear cells (PBMCs), obtained at new diagnosis, from a patient treated with antithyroid drugs. These receptors were taken from a woman aged 25 to 39 with Graves disease. Each CDR3 is given with its conserved first and last residue. Expanded clones are given a class, and other clones once, few, many or no size at all.

v_call: TRBV20-1; clone_size: -; cdr3_aa: CSVNTLTSGSREQYF
v_call: TRBV6-2/TRBV6-3; clone_size: few; cdr3_aa: CASSYSQGTASYEQYF
v_call: TRBV7-6; clone_size: once; cdr3_aa: CASSLVNGETQYF
v_call: TRBV27; clone_size: many; cdr3_aa: CASSLLGGRAWDTQYF
v_call: TRBV6-1; clone_size: -; cdr3_aa: CASSSGPRKEIGELFF
v_call: TRBV20-1; clone_size: many; cdr3_aa: CSAASGGWTQYF
v_call: TRBV11-3; clone_size: many; cdr3_aa: CASSSGLAGGPTDTQYF
v_call: TRBV10-1; clone_size: -; cdr3_aa: CASSTGQGDTDTQYF
v_call: TRBV3-1; clone_size: -; cdr3_aa: CATSSPRSSYEQYF
v_call: TRBV5-1; clone_size: -; cdr3_aa: CASSLQSGSLPHEQFF
v_call: TRBV30; clone_size: many; cdr3_aa: CAWKTLARETQYF
v_call: TRBV12-3/TRBV12-4; clone_size: many; cdr3_aa: CASSYRGPGGYEQYF
v_call: TRBV11-2; clone_size: -; cdr3_aa: CASRKTSTSGAYEQYF
v_call: TRBV10-3; clone_size: many; cdr3_aa: CAIRPGQGSVTEAFF
v_call: TRBV24-1; clone_size: -; cdr3_aa: CATSDPRLGSYEQYF
v_call: TRBV7-9; clone_size: -; cdr3_aa: CASTLTGTNRYEQYF
v_call: TRBV12-3/TRBV12-4; clone_size: many; cdr3_aa: CASSRQGGSPLHF
v_call: TRBV27; clone_size: few; cdr3_aa: CASRDTDGTDTQYF
v_call: TRBV5-1; clone_size: -; cdr3_aa: CASSLLRTGSTEAFF
v_call: TRBV4-1; clone_size: few; cdr3_aa: CASSQGQGDEKLFF
v_call: TRBV28; clone_size: -; cdr3_aa: CAIRRQGPGNQPQHF
v_call: TRBV5-1; clone_size: once; cdr3_aa: CASGEGVSRTDTQYF
v_call: TRBV30; clone_size: many; cdr3_aa: CAWTRQMNTEAFF
v_call: TRBV7-8; clone_size: few; cdr3_aa: CASSLVLESPLHF
v_call: TRBV7-6; clone_size: -; cdr3_aa: CASSDRDRAYNEQFF
v_call: TRBV28; clone_size: many; cdr3_aa: CAIELNTEAFF
v_call: TRBV7-9; clone_size: -; cdr3_aa: CASSSPTGTSGLPYEQYF
v_call: TRBV4-1; clone_size: -; cdr3_aa: CASSPAGAGMNQPQHF
v_call: TRBV14; clone_size: many; cdr3_aa: CASSQLSGSYYGYTF
v_call: TRBV7-9; clone_size: many; cdr3_aa: CASSETGLSDTQYF
v_call: TRBV5-4; clone_size: -; cdr3_aa: CASSRGPRVENYGYTF
v_call: TRBV19; clone_size: many; cdr3_aa: CASSIFTDYEQYF
v_call: TRBV5-6; clone_size: -; cdr3_aa: CASSLGYEQCF
v_call: TRBV28; clone_size: many; cdr3_aa: CASRPTGVAFSNQPQHF
v_call: TRBV6-5; clone_size: many; cdr3_aa: CASSYSYLYEQYF
v_call: TRBV7-8; clone_size: many; cdr3_aa: CASSLARLAGREQFF
v_call: TRBV19; clone_size: few; cdr3_aa: CASSPRQGEGETQYF
v_call: TRBV6-1; clone_size: -; cdr3_aa: CASSEGAVSYNEQFF
v_call: TRBV28; clone_size: many; cdr3_aa: CASSLSGTGHTGELFF
v_call: TRBV9; clone_size: -; cdr3_aa: CASSPRSLAGTQGELFF
v_call: TRBV7-2; clone_size: many; cdr3_aa: CASSFQLADYEQYF